This passage covers 10 T cell receptor beta chains from one sample sequenced in a study of multiple sclerosis patients with progressive multifocal leukoencephalopathy. The time point: around six months of natalizumab therapy. The method was immunoSEQ multiplex PCR; TCRdb's version includes in-frame clones alone and lacks a portion of them. The repertoire holds about 30,000 clones, with roughly 90% as singletons. The sample consisted of PBMCs, taken from a patient treated with natalizumab. Every receptor here comes from a human donor with multiple sclerosis.

The J gene is TRBJ1-2, the V gene TRBV7-2; D remains unclear. Germline V gives CDR1 SGHTA, CDR2 FQGNSA. V lost 2 bases, J lost 4 bases, and 11 bases lay in between. The CDR3 is made up of 14 amino acids. This chain's CDR3 is CASSLKGSSYGYTF. CDR3 sequence (DNA): TGTGCCAGCAGCTTAAAGGGCTCGAGCTATGGCTACACCTTC.

The gene calls are TRBV12-5 and TRBJ1-2; D is uncertain. The CDR3 has 13 amino acids. CDR1 and CDR2 from the germline V gene are LGHNT and FRNRAP. With 5 bases removed from V and 6 bases from J, the gap between germline ends came to 13 bases. This CDR3 reads CASGLQDTHGYTF. The CDR3 DNA sequence: TGTGCTAGTGGTCTCCAGGATACCCATGGCTACACCTTC.

The rearrangement links TRBV2 to TRBJ2-2; 10 nucleotides align to TRBD2. CDR3 length: 16 residues. Per the germline V gene, CDR1 is SNHLY and CDR2 is FYNNEI. V lost 4 bases to trimming and J lost 5 bases; unmatched junction nucleotides: 7. The CDR3 sequence is CASSVLTSGVTGELFF. CDR3 DNA sequence: TGTGCCAGCAGTGTACTTACTAGCGGGGTTACCGGGGAGCTGTTTTTT. The variable domain in full, with the rest retrieved from reference TRBV2 and TRBJ2-2, is EPEVTQTPSHQVTQMGQEVILRCVPISNHLYFYWYRQILGQKVEFLVSFYNNEISEKSEIFDDQFSVERPDGSNFTLKIRSTKLEDSAMYFCASSVLTSGVTGELFFGEGSRLTVL.

The sample holds one count of this clone. The V call is TRBV6-6, the J call TRBJ2-7; weak D call: TRBD1 (7 bases). The V gene's germline CDR1 is MNHNY and CDR2 SVGAGI (reference sequence). The CDR3 has 16 residues. Trimming left V 0 bases short and J 1 base short, with 13 bases between. The CDR3 sequence: CASSYSRDSDSYEQYF. The CDR3 DNA reads TGTGCCAGCAGTTACTCGCGGGACAGCGATTCCTACGAGCAGTACTTC.

The genes are TRBV19 and TRBJ2-1; D gene ambiguous. The germline V and J ends were trimmed by 3 bases and 9 bases, with 12 bases remaining between them. Germline lookup yields CDR1 LNHDA and CDR2 SQIVND (reference sequence). This CDR3 spans 13 amino acids. CDR3 bases: TGTGCCAGTAGTATGGATCCGGTCGGTGAGCAGTTCTTC. It codes for CASSMDPVGEQFF.

The chain couples TRBV7-2 to TRBJ2-3, with 11 nucleotides matching TRBD2. The germline V gene encodes CDR1 SGHTA and CDR2 FQGNSA. The CDR3 runs 19 residues. Trimming removed 1 base from V and 2 bases from J; junction bases left unmatched: 11. The CDR3 sequence: CASSLGLAGGSPPTDTQYF. The CDR3 DNA sequence: TGTGCCAGCAGCTTAGGGCTAGCGGGAGGCTCCCCTCCCACAGATACGCAGTATTTT.

The chain combines TRBV20-1 with TRBJ1-1; maybe TRBD1 (6 bases). Trimming cost V 7 bases and J 9 bases, with 15 bases left between them. This CDR3 has 11 residues. Germline CDR1 and CDR2: DFQATT and SNEGSKA (reference sequence). Here the CDR3 reads CSVETGTQAFF. The CDR3, as DNA: TGCAGTGTCGAAACCGGGACACAAGCTTTCTTT.

V usage is TRBV5-1 and J usage is TRBJ1-4; no clear D gene. Per germline, CDR1 SGHRS and CDR2 YFSETQ. Trimming stripped 4 bases from V and 8 bases from J, with 9 bases between. The CDR3 loop spans 12 amino acids. The CDR3 loop reads CASSLEDEKLFF. In nucleotides, the CDR3 is TGCGCCAGCAGCCTCGAGGACGAAAAACTGTTTTTT.

The V and J genes are TRBV15 and TRBJ2-6; D is perhaps TRBD2 (5 bases). The germline V gene has CDR1 LNHNV and CDR2 YYDKDF (reference sequence). CDR3 length: 15 amino acids. V shed 5 bases and J shed 0 bases, with 8 bases lying between them. The CDR3 coding sequence is TGTGCCACCAGCGCTCGGGGCTCTGGGGCCAACGTCCTGACTTTC. As protein: CATSARGSGANVLTF.

The V call is TRBV2, the J call TRBJ2-7; perhaps TRBD2 as D (6 bases). V was pared by 4 bases and J by 0 bases, with 10 bases between. The CDR3 is 14 residues long. CDR1 and CDR2 from the germline V gene are SNHLY and FYNNEI. The CDR3 spells CASSGAGSSYEQYF. CDR3 DNA: TGTGCCAGCAGTGGGGCGGGAAGCTCCTACGAGCAGTACTTC.